This TCR beta chain was sequenced during a study of regulatory T cells in long-lasting Graves disease (dated by TCRdb to 2020 to 2022). Concerning the study at large: Patients with newly diagnosed Graves' disease had been on antithyroid drugs for under 3 months. Peripheral blood TCR sequencing and RNA sequencing compared persistent Graves' disease patients with newly diagnosed Graves' disease patients. The study was registered as a clinical trial and conducted in China. TCR sequencing covered 13 persistent and some 20 newly diagnosed Graves' disease patients, around 33 samples in total. The full study reports these points: The small sample size was acknowledged by the authors as a limitation that may reduce accuracy. Compared with newly diagnosed patients, persistent Graves' disease patients had lower TCR Shannon entropy and fewer highly expanded clones, which suggests clonal expansion. Persistent disease showed preferential use of TRBV28, TRBJ1-2 and TRBJ2-5, whereas newly diagnosed disease favored TRBV20-1 and TRBJ2-1. Patients with persistent disease shared more public clonotypes (around 3,000) than newly diagnosed patients did (around 930). Peripheral blood alone was examined, since thyroid tissue, which constituted the primary lesion, could not be accessed. Sequencing and analysis were limited to the TCR beta chain.

The time point label, read with the paper, signifies: newly diagnosed GD, antithyroid drugs for less than 3 months. For both TCR sequencing and RNA sequencing, RNA was extracted from PBMCs in TRIzol. The diagnosis of Graves' disease was made according to American Thyroid Association guidelines. The patients came from an endocrinology department in Xi'an, China. Each patient gave about 10 milliliters of peripheral blood, collected in an EDTA anticoagulant tube. PBMCs were isolated by Ficoll Paque Plus density gradient separation without further T cell sorting. An Agilent 2100 Bioanalyzer and agarose gel were used to check RNA quality, and a NanoDrop 2000 was used to measure RNA concentration. This clonotype appeared many times. What this receptor recognizes is not known. Base qualities were left out, and no much larger clone turns up one base away. The library was prepared using multiplex PCR. The sequencer listed for this sample is Illumina HiSeq 4000. iRepertoire HTBI primers and Arm-PCR amplification of CDR3 regions were used to construct TCR beta libraries. Gel purification was performed on PCR products prior to sequencing. The original pipeline was this. Gene usage analysis of CDR3 amino acid clonotypes used the roughly 62 TRBV and 14 to 15 TRBJ segments found across samples. COPE and FqMerger were used to merge filtered high-quality paired reads into contigs. BLAST was used to align contigs to IMGT TRBV, TRBD and TRBJ reference genes, with CDR3 defined following IMGT. Any clonotype with a frequency above 0.1% was classified as a highly expanded clone. Repertoire diversity was measured by Shannon entropy, and V-J evenness by the Gini coefficient. A clonotype was considered public if more than one individual shared it. TCRdb redid the processing of the public reads, applying fastp at Q25 and MiXCR, and retained in-frame beta chains. Identical CDR3 protein sequences are pooled into one entry, listed with their most common genes and DNA. These V and J calls originate from TCRdb's pipeline instead of the authors' own analysis. The sample contains just over 600,000 distinct CDR3 sequences, 16% of them found a single time. The ten largest clones add up to approximately 20% of the sample.

V gives up 3 bases and J gives up 10 bases, and the segment between their germline ends measures 18 bases. According to the germline V gene, CDR1 reads SNHLY and CDR2 reads FYNNEI. From cysteine to phenylalanine, the CDR3 is 14 amino acids long. The kept DNA is CDR3 alone, 42 bases in frame from the first base. These sequences were also reported in another study, on T cells in Graves' hyperthyroidism and ophthalmopathy. The second paper states: Stable Graves' hyperthyroidism was defined as no progression to ophthalmopathy during 18 months of follow-up. The hyperthyroidism patients were between 18 and 65 years old and newly diagnosed, with a disease duration of less than 2 months. Patients with uncontrolled infections, other autoimmune diseases, pregnancy or lactation were excluded. Diagnoses were established on the basis of clinical symptoms, serum thyroxine and TRAb, thyroid ultrasound, and orbital computed tomography. A first-round RT-PCR of the TCR CDR3 used the HTBI primer set with the Qiagen OneStep RT-PCR kit. Most expanded thyroid clonotypes (frequency above 0.001) were also detected in blood, suggesting blood repertoires may reflect thyroid immune responses. A 13 V-J signature model separated ophthalmopathy from stable hyperthyroidism, with approximately 87% sensitivity and about 81% specificity in cross-validation and 80%/75% in testing. During validation, the model predicted progression to ophthalmopathy a median of approximately six months ahead of onset, with just under 71% sensitivity and 72.22% specificity. A discovery cohort of roughly 100 patients, roughly 45 with Graves' ophthalmopathy and under 60 with stable Graves' hyperthyroidism, was used to find distinguishing TCR V-J signatures. Prospective prediction of ophthalmopathy was tested in an independent validation cohort of 18 hyperthyroidism patients and 15 to 17 patients who later progressed to ophthalmopathy. The 95 to 100 discovery patients were randomly split 7:3 into training and test sets. Thyroid tissue and blood T-cell repertoires from several Graves' hyperthyroidism patients were also compared in the study. Once sampling was done, hyperthyroidism patients were given methimazole at a starting dose of 30 mg daily, whereas ophthalmopathy patients were given high-dose intravenous methylprednisolone. A second multiplex PCR round built the libraries, followed by size selection and purification. Libraries were sequenced paired-end with 100 bp reads on an Illumina HiSeq2000. SOAPnuke was used to process the raw data, removing reads that contained adapters or uncalled bases, had a mean Phred below 15, or lacked an exact match to the constant primer or identifier. COPE v1.2.5 was used to merge high-quality paired reads, and clonotypes were defined as unique nucleotide sequences. MiTCR v1.1 was used to align clonotypes to the IMGT TRBV, TRBD and TRBJ reference segments. Analysis was restricted to V-J combinations with a frequency above 0.0001, which covered 99.2% of repertoires. The TCS score was defined as F50 (clonal expansion) divided by E x V (chaos), with BLOSUM62-based TCRdist calculated between CDR3 peptides within each V-J. Welch's t-statistics and random forest reduced around 520 V-J features to 10 to 15, which were used in a naive Bayes classifier (R e1071). Sample size was not statistically predetermined, and blinding of investigators to group allocation was not performed. The paper reports TCR Vbeta CDR3 sequencing of more than 120 peripheral blood samples: under 45 ophthalmopathy, approximately 74 hyperthyroidism and approximately 17 progressor patients.

This receptor was identified in a woman in her 30s with Graves disease. Donor details come from another sample of the same person, matched by shared clones. The sequencing here drew on peripheral blood mononuclear cells (PBMCs), taken at new diagnosis, from a patient treated with antithyroid drugs. Rearrangement joined TRBV2 to TRBJ2-5, with a weak D call of TRBD2 (6 bases match). The CDR3 has the sequence CASSDLSGDGVQYF. The nucleotides read TGTGCCAGCAGTGATTTGTCGGGAGACGGGGTCCAGTACTTC.